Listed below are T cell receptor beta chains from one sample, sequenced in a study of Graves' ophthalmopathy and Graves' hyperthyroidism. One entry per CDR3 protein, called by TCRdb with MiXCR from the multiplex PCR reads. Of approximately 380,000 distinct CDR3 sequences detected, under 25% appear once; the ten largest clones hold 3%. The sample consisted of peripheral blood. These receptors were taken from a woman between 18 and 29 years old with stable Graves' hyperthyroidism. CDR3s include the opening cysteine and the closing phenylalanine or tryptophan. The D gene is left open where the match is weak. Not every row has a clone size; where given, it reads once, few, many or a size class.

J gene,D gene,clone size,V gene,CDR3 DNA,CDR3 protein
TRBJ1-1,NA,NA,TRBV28,TGTGCCAGCAGTCCCTCGGACTTGAACACTGAAGCTTTCTTT,CASSPSDLNTEAFF
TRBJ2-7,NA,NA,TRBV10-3,TGTGCCATCAAACCGGGACACGATCCTACGAAGCAGTACTTC,CAIKPGHDPTKQYF
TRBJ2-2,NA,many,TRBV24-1,TGTGCCACCAGTGCGAGTAGGGACACCGGGGAGCTGTTTTTT,CATSASRDTGELFF
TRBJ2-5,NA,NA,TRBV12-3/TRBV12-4,TGTGCCAGCAGCGACAGCCCGAAAGAGACCCAGTACTTC,CASSDSPKETQYF
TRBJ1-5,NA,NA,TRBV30,TGTGCCTGGAGTGTTGGGGGGGATCAGCCCCAGCATTTT,CAWSVGGDQPQHF
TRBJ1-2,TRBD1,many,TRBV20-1,TGCAGTGCTTTGGGGACAGACAATGGCTACACCTTC,CSALGTDNGYTF
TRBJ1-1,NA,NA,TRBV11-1,TGTGCCAGCAGCTTATGGACTGAAGCTTTCTTT,CASSLWTEAFF
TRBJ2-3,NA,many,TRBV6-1,TGTGCCAGCAGTCTGGAGGCCACAGATACGCAGTATTTT,CASSLEATDTQYF
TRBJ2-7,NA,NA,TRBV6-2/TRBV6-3,TGTGCCAGCTCCGACAGGTTCAACGAGCAGTACTTC,CASSDRFNEQYF
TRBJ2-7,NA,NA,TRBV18,TGTGCCAGCTCACCAGGGCACGGGACGGCGTACTTC,CASSPGHGTAYF
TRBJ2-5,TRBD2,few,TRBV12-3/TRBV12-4,TGTGCCAGCATCGCCAGCGGGGGGGCCTTGGAGACCCAGTACTTC,CASIASGGALETQYF
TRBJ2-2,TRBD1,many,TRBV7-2,TGTGCCAGCAGCTCAACAGGGGGAACCGGGGAGCTGTTTTTT,CASSSTGGTGELFF
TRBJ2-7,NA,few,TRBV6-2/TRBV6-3,TGTGCCAGCAGTCTTTGGGGAGGGGGCAGACCCGACTCCTACGAGCAGTACTTC,CASSLWGGGRPDSYEQYF
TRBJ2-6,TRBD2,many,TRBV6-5,TGTGCCAGCAGTTACGGGACTAGTAATTATGGGGCCAACGTCCTGACTTTC,CASSYGTSNYGANVLTF
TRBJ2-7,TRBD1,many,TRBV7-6,TGTGCCAGCAGCTCCGGGACAGGGGCCTACGAGCAGTACTTC,CASSSGTGAYEQYF
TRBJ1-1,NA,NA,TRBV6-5,TGTGCCAGCAATTTCGGACACTTGAACACTGAAGCTTTCTTT,CASNFGHLNTEAFF
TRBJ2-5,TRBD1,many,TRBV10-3,TGTGCCATCAAGGACAGGGGAGAGACCCAGTACTTC,CAIKDRGETQYF
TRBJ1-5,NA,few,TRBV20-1,TGCAGTGCTAGAGACTACGGGATTTATCAGCCCCAGCATTTT,CSARDYGIYQPQHF
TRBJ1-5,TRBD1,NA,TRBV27,TGTGCCAGCAGCAACCAGGGGGAAGTGGGTCAGCCCCAGCATTTT,CASSNQGEVGQPQHF
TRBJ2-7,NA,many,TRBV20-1,TGCAGTGCCCTAGGCCCAGGTCCCTACGAGCAGTACTTC,CSALGPGPYEQYF
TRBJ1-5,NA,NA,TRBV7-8,TGTGCCAGCAGCTTACGCAGGGTTCGCAATCAGCCTCAGCATTTT,CASSLRRVRNQPQHF
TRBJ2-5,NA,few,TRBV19,TGTGCCAGTAGCCAGGGGATGCGAGAGACCCAGTACTTC,CASSQGMRETQYF
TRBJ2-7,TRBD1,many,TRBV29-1,TGCAGCGTGGTGGGACAGGGGAGCTACGAGCAGTACTTC,CSVVGQGSYEQYF
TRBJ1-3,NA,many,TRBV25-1,TGTGCCAGCAGGGGGGGCTGGGCTGGAAACACCATATATTTT,CASRGGWAGNTIYF
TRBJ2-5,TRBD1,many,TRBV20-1,TGCAGTGCTAGCCACAGGGGGCCTGAGACCCAGTACTTC,CSASHRGPETQYF
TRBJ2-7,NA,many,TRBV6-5,TGTGCCAGCAGTCCCAACGGGGTAGCGACCTACGAGCAGTACTTC,CASSPNGVATYEQYF
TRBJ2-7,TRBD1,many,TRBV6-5,TGTGCCAGCAGTTACGGCGTGAAGGGGGCTGGAGAGCAGTACTTC,CASSYGVKGAGEQYF
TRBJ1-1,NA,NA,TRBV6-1,TGTGCCAGCAAAGACCAGGACAACACTGAAGCTTTCTTT,CASKDQDNTEAFF
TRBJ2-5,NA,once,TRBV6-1,TGTGCCAGCATAAGGTGGGTCGGAGACAGCAAAGAGTCCCAGTACTTC,CASIRWVGDSKESQYF
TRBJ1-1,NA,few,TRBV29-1,TGCAGCGTTGAATTTAATCTGAACACTGAAGCTTTCTTT,CSVEFNLNTEAFF
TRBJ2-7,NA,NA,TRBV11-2,TGTGCCAGCAGCTTCCCAGGGACCGTCTACGAGCAGTACTTC,CASSFPGTVYEQYF
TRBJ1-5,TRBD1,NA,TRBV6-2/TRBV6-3,TGTGCCAGCAGGGCGACAGGGAACAATCAGCCCCAGCATTTT,CASRATGNNQPQHF
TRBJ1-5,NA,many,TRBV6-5,TGTGCCAGCAACCCTGGTGGCGGCAATCAGCCCCAGCATTTT,CASNPGGGNQPQHF
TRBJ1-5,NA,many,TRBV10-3,TGTGCCATCAGTGAAACCGTGAATCAGCCCCAGCATTTT,CAISETVNQPQHF
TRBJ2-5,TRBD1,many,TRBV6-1,TGTGCCAGCAGTGAAGTGCCGGGACAGGGGGGAGAGACCCAGTACTTC,CASSEVPGQGGETQYF
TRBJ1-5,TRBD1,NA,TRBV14,TGTGCCAGCAGCCAAGGACAGGGTAGCAATCAGCCCCAGCATTTT,CASSQGQGSNQPQHF
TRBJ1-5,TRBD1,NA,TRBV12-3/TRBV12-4,TGTGCCAGCAGTTTAGGACAGGGGGAAAGCCAGCCCCAGCATTTT,CASSLGQGESQPQHF
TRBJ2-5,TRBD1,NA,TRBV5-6,TGTGCCAGCAGCTTGATCGGGACAGGGGGGGTAGAGACCCAGTACTTC,CASSLIGTGGVETQYF
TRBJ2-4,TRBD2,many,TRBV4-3,TGCGCCAGCAGCCCCAGACTAGCGGGAGGGCTAGCCAAAAACATTCAGTACTTC,CASSPRLAGGLAKNIQYF
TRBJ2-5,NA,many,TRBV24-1,TGTGCCACCAGTGATTCAGGCAGCCAAGAGACCCAGTACTTC,CATSDSGSQETQYF
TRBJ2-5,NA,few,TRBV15,TGTGCCACCAGCAGAGCGGGACCCCGGGAGACCCAGTACTTC,CATSRAGPRETQYF
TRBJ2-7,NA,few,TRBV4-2,TGTGCCAGCAGCCAAGAAAGGGGGGGGGGACAGGACTACGAGCAGTACTTC,CASSQERGGGQDYEQYF
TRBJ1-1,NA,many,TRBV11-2,TGTGCCAGCAGCTTAGTTGGGCGAAACAAGGAAGCTTTCTTT,CASSLVGRNKEAFF
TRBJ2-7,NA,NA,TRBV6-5,TGTGCCAGCAGTTTAATGGGAAGCTCCTACGAGCAGTACTTC,CASSLMGSSYEQYF
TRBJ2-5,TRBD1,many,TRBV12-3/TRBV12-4,TGTGCCAGCAGTACAGAGGGGACAGGGGGCATGGAGACCCAGTACTTC,CASSTEGTGGMETQYF
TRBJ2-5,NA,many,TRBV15,TGTGCCACCAGCCTGGTAGGGGGGAACAGGGACCAAGAGACCCAGTACTTC,CATSLVGGNRDQETQYF
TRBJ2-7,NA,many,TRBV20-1,TGCAGTGCTGCGGGGAGAGACTACGAGCAGTACTTC,CSAAGRDYEQYF
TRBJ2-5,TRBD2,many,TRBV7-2,TGTGCCAGCAGCTTAGCATGGGGACTACACCAAGAGACCCAGTACTTC,CASSLAWGLHQETQYF
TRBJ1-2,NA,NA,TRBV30,TGTGCCTGGAGTGTAGGGCCCGGCTACACCTTC,CAWSVGPGYTF
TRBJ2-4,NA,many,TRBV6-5,TGTGCCAGCAGTTACTCGAAAGGCGGGAATGCCAAAAACATTCAGTACTTC,CASSYSKGGNAKNIQYF
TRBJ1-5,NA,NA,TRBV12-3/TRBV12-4,TGTGCCAGCAGTTTAAGCGTGGGCCCAAGCAATCAGCCCCAGCATTTT,CASSLSVGPSNQPQHF
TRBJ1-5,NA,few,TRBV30,TGTGCCTGGAGTCCTCAGGTCTCCAATCAGCCCCAGCATTTT,CAWSPQVSNQPQHF
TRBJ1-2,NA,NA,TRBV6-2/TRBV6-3,TGTGCCAGCACTCAGGGATCGGGGTATGGCTACACCTTC,CASTQGSGYGYTF